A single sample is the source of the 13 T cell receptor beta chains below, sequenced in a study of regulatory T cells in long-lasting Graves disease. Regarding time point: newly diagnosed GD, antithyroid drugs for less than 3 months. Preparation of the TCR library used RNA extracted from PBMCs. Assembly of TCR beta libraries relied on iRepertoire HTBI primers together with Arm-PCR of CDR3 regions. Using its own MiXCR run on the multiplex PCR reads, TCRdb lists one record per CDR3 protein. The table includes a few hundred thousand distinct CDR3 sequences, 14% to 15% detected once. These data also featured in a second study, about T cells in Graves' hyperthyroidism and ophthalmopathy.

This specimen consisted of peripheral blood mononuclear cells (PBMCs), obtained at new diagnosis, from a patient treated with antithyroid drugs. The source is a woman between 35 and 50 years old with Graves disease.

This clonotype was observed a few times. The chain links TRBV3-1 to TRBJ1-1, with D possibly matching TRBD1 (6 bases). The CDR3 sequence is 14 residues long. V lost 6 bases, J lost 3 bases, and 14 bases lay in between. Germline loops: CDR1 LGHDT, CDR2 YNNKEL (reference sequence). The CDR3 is CASRLREGDTEAFF. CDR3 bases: TGTGCCAGCAGACTCCGGGAGGGGGACACTGAAGCTTTCTTT.

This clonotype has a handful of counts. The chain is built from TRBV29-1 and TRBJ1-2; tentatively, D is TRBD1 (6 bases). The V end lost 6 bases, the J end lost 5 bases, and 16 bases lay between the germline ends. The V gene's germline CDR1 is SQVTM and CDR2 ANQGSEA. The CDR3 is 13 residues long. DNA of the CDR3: TGCAGCGTCCGGGAGGGGGGCTGGTATGGCTACACCTTC. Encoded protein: CSVREGGWYGYTF.

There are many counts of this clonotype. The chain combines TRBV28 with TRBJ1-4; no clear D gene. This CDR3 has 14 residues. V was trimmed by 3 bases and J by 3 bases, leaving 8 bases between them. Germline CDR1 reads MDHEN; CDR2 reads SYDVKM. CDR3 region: CASSLWPSNEKLFF. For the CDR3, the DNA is TGTGCCAGCAGTTTGTGGCCTTCTAATGAAAAACTGTTTTTT.

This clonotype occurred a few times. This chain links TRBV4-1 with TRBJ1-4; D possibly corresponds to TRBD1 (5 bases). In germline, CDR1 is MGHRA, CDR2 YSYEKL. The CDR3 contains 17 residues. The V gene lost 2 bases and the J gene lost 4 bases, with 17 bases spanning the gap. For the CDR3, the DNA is TGCGCCAGCAGCCAACGGGCGGGGCCGTCTATTAATGAAAAACTGTTTTTT. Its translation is CASSQRAGPSINEKLFF.

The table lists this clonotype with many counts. The CDR3: CASSLVGLLPTYEQFF. CDR3 DNA sequence: TGTGCCAGCAGCTTAGTCGGACTCCTTCCAACATATGAGCAGTTCTTC. The chain links TRBV11-2 to TRBJ2-1, with TRBD2 as a possible D gene (5 bases). The V end was cut by 1 base, the J end by 8 bases, with 18 bases between. Germline assignment: CDR1 SGHAT and CDR2 FQNNGV. The CDR3 is made up of 16 amino acids.

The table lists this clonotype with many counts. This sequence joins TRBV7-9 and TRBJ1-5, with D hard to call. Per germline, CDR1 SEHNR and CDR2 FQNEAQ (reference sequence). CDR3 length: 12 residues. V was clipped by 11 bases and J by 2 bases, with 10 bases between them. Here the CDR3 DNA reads TGTGCCGCTCAATCCGGCAATCAGCCCCAGCATTTT. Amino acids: CAAQSGNQPQHF.

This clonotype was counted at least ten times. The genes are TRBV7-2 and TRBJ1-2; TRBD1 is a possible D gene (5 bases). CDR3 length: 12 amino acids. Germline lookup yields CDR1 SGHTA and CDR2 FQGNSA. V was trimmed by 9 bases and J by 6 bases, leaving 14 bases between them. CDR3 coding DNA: TGTGCCAGTCAAGGGGATACTAATGGCTACACCTTC. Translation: CASQGDTNGYTF.

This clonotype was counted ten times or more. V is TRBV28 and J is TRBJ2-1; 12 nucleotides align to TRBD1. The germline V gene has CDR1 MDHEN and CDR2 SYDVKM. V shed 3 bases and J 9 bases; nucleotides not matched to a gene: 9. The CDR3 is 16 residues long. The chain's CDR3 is CASSFGDRGLEGEQFF. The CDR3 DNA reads TGTGCCAGCAGTTTTGGGGACAGGGGGCTTGAGGGTGAGCAGTTCTTC. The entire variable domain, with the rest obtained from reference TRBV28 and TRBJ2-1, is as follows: DVKVTQSSRYLVKRTGEKVFLECVQDMDHENMFWYRQDPGLGLRLIYFSYDVKMKEKGDIPEGYSVSREKKERFSLILESASTNQTSMYLCASSFGDRGLEGEQFFGPGTRLTVL.

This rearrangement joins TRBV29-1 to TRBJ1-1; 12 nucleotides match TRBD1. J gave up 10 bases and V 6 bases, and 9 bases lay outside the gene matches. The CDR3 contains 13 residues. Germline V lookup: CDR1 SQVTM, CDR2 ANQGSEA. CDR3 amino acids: CSVRGWGQGAAFF. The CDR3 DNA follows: TGCAGCGTGAGGGGATGGGGACAGGGGGCAGCTTTCTTT.

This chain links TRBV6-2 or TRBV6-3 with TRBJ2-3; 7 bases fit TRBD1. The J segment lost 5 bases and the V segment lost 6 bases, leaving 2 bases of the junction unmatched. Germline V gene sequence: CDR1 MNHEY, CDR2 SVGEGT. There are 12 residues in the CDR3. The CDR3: CASRRTGDTQYF. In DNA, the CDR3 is TGTGCCAGCAGGAGGACAGGAGATACGCAGTATTTT.

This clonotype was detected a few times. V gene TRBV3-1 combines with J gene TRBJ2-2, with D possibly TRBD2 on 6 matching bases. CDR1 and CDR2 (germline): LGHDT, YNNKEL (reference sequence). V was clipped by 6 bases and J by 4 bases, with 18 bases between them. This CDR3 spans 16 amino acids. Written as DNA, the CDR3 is TGTGCCAGCAGACCCCCCGGACTATCCGGCACCGGGGAGCTGTTTTTT. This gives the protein CASRPPGLSGTGELFF.

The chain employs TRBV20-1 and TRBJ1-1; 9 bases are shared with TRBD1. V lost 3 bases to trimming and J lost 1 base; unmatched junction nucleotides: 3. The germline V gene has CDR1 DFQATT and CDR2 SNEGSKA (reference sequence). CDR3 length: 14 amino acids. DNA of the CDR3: TGCAGTGCTAGTGAACAGGGGGCGAACACTGAAGCTTTCTTT. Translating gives CSASEQGANTEAFF.

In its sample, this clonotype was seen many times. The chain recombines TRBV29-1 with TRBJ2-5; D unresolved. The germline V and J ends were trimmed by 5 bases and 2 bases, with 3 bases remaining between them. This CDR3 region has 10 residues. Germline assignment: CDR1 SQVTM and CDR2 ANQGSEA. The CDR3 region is CSVKQETQYF. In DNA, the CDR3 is TGCAGCGTTAAACAAGAGACCCAGTACTTC.